Listed here are 31 T cell receptor beta chains from one sample, sequenced in a study of T cells in Graves' hyperthyroidism and ophthalmopathy. Template material for amplifying TCR beta CDR3 regions consisted of RNA transcripts. A first-round RT-PCR of the TCR CDR3 used the HTBI primer set. Via MiXCR, TCRdb re-called the multiplex PCR reads, giving one row per CDR3 protein. The profile shows more than 300,000 distinct CDR3 sequences, roughly 13% of them singletons. The sample consisted of blood. The receptors were sampled from a woman in her twenties or thirties with Graves' hyperthyroidism.

The V call is TRBV9, the J call TRBJ1-2; a weak D match, TRBD1 (5 bases). The CDR3 length is 12 residues. CDR1 is SGDLS, CDR2 YYNGEE, per germline. V shed 3 bases and J shed 7 bases, with 10 bases lying between them. CDR3 coding DNA: TGTGCCAGCAGCGGAGGGGCCTCTGGCTACACCTTC. This sequence encodes CASSGGASGYTF.

The gene calls are TRBV30 and TRBJ2-2; 7 bases fit TRBD1. Trimming removed 4 bases from V and 2 bases from J; junction bases left unmatched: 7. This CDR3 has 15 amino acids. The germline V gene has CDR1 GTSNPN and CDR2 SVGIG (reference sequence). CDR3 residues: CAWTPGQKNTGELFF. The CDR3 DNA reads TGTGCCTGGACCCCGGGACAGAAAAACACCGGGGAGCTGTTTTTT.

CDR3: CATTSVLNTGELFF. In DNA form, the CDR3 reads TGTGCCACAACATCGGTACTGAACACCGGGGAGCTGTTTTTT. The chain uses TRBV7-2 and TRBJ2-2, with D unclear. Trimming left V 10 bases short and J 1 base short, with 13 bases between. Germline loops: CDR1 SGHTA, CDR2 FQGNSA. The CDR3 length is 14 residues.

This clonotype was counted ten times or more. The rearrangement joins TRBV7-9 to TRBJ1-2, with 7 bases aligning to TRBD1. From germline, CDR1 is SEHNR and CDR2 FQNEAQ (reference sequence). CDR3 size: 14 residues. The junction had 6 bases not matched to a gene; V was cut back by 4 bases and J by 4 bases. CDR3 in amino acids: CASSSDRDPYGYTF. CDR3 in DNA: TGTGCCAGCAGCTCCGACAGGGACCCCTATGGCTACACCTTC.

The chain couples TRBV19 to TRBJ1-4; 7 nucleotides align to TRBD1. CDR1 LNHDA and CDR2 SQIVND come from the germline V gene (reference sequence). There are 15 residues in the CDR3. The V gene end was trimmed by 2 bases and the J gene end by 5 bases; junction bases not matched to a gene: 5. CDR3 region: CASSIQGGSNEKLFF. Written as DNA, the CDR3 is TGTGCCAGTAGTATACAAGGGGGCTCAAATGAAAAACTGTTTTTT. Complete variable domain (other parts from reference TRBV19 and TRBJ1-4): DGGITQSPKYLFRKEGQNVTLSCEQNLNHDAMYWYRQDPGQGLRLIYYSQIVNDFQKGDIAEGYSVSREKKESFPLTVTSAQKNPTAFYLCASSIQGGSNEKLFFGSGTQLSVL.

The chain joins TRBV5-5 to TRBJ2-3; a weak D match, TRBD1 (6 bases). There are 15 residues in the CDR3. V lost 0 bases to trimming and J lost 2 bases, with 10 bases between them. Germline CDR1 and CDR2: SGHKS and YYEKEE (reference sequence). The CDR3 here is CASSLGGPLTDTQYF. The CDR3 DNA reads as TGTGCCAGCAGCTTGGGGGGGCCCCTCACAGATACGCAGTATTTT.

This clonotype turned up a few times. J is TRBJ2-1 and V is TRBV10-3, with TRBD2 as a possible D gene (5 bases). Per germline, CDR1 ENHRY and CDR2 SYGVKD. CDR3 length equals 11 residues. V lost 7 bases to trimming and J lost 8 bases, with 9 bases between them. The CDR3 loop is CAITGNDEQFF. DNA of the CDR3: TGTGCCATCACGGGGAATGATGAGCAGTTCTTC.

The chain employs TRBV19 and TRBJ1-1; TRBD1 is a possible D gene (5 bases). CDR3 length: 15 amino acids. With 5 bases removed from V and 1 base from J, the gap between germline ends came to 14 bases. CDR1 LNHDA and CDR2 SQIVND come from the germline V gene (reference sequence). The CDR3 loop reads CASSGWRGGNTEAFF. The CDR3 nucleotides are TGTGCCAGTAGTGGCTGGAGGGGCGGGAACACTGAAGCTTTCTTT.

The V and J genes are TRBV30 and TRBJ2-7, with 10 bases aligning to TRBD2. After removal of 3 bases from V and 1 base from J, the junction contained 0 bases not matched to a gene. CDR3 length: 13 amino acids. Germline lookup yields CDR1 GTSNPN and CDR2 SVGIG (reference sequence). CDR3 DNA sequence: TGTGCCTGGAGGACTAGCGGGTCCTACGAGCAGTACTTC. The encoded protein is CAWRTSGSYEQYF. The whole variable domain, filled in from reference TRBV30 and TRBJ2-7, reads SQTIHQWPATLVQPVGSPLSLECTVEGTSNPNLYWYRQAAGRGLQLLFYSVGIGQISSEVPQNLSASRPQDRQFILSSKKLLLSDSGFYLCAWRTSGSYEQYFGPGTRLTVT.

V usage is TRBV4-3 and J usage is TRBJ1-1, with D perhaps TRBD1 (5 bases). V dropped 0 bases and J dropped 5 bases, with 13 bases sitting between them. This CDR3 spans 15 amino acids. The germline gives CDR1 LGHNA, CDR2 YSLEER. The CDR3 region is CASSQDQGVMTEAFF. The CDR3 DNA reads as TGCGCCAGCAGCCAAGATCAGGGAGTTATGACTGAAGCTTTCTTT.

This clonotype was counted at least ten times. This sequence joins TRBV2 and TRBJ2-3; D gene unclear. Trimming took off 6 bases at V and 1 base at J, with 11 bases between the two ends. The CDR3 covers 14 residues. Germline-derived CDR1 and CDR2 are SNHLY and FYNNEI. The CDR3 loop is CASRSSSGTDTQYF. As DNA, the CDR3 is TGTGCCAGCAGGTCCTCATCCGGCACAGATACGCAGTATTTT.

This clonotype was counted many times. This chain links TRBV7-2 with TRBJ2-1; 8 nucleotides align to TRBD2. J gave up 0 bases and V 5 bases, and 3 bases lay outside the gene matches. Germline V lookup: CDR1 SGHTA, CDR2 FQGNSA. The CDR3 is 15 residues long. CDR3 DNA: TGTGCCAGCAGCGAACTAGCGGACTCCTACAATGAGCAGTTCTTC. It encodes CASSELADSYNEQFF.

This clonotype has only a few counts. J is TRBJ2-3 and V is TRBV7-9, with a tentative D call TRBD1 (6 bases). V lost 4 bases and J 0 bases, leaving 11 bases between the germline ends. Germline-derived CDR1 and CDR2 are SEHNR and FQNEAQ (reference sequence). This CDR3 region has 15 residues. The CDR3 loop reads CASSSRDKSTDTQYF. CDR3 DNA sequence: TGTGCCAGCAGCTCCCGGGACAAGAGCACAGATACGCAGTATTTT.

As for this clonotype: This may arise from a read error, as a much more abundant clone is one base away. The rearrangement uses TRBV7-6 and TRBJ1-1; 8 nucleotides agree with TRBD1. This CDR3 is built from 14 residues. From germline, CDR1 is SGHVS and CDR2 FNYEAQ. The V and J ends lost 5 bases and 8 bases, in that order; junction bases with no gene match: 10. The CDR3 bases are TGTGCCAGCAGCCCATGTGAACAGGGGGGAGAAGCTTTCTTT. Its protein product is CASSPCEQGGEAFF.

The rearrangement joins TRBV24-1 to TRBJ2-3, with 10 positions matching TRBD2. V lost 3 bases, J lost 5 bases, and 4 bases stayed unmatched. The CDR3 has 15 residues. Germline loops: CDR1 KGHDR, CDR2 SFDVKD. The CDR3 spells CATSDLAGVIDTQYF. The CDR3 bases are TGTGCCACCAGTGATCTAGCGGGAGTGATAGATACGCAGTATTTT.

In its sample, this clonotype was seen a few times. CDR3 in amino acids: CASSSSTGRGRVGGNTIYF. The DNA for the CDR3 is TGTGCCAGCAGTTCTTCTACGGGCCGGGGGAGGGTTGGTGGAAACACCATATATTTT. The chain has TRBV6-1 and TRBJ1-3; D possibly corresponds to TRBD1 (5 bases). V was shortened by 5 bases and J by 3 bases, with 26 bases between the two germline ends. This CDR3 contains 19 residues. The germline gives CDR1 MNHNS, CDR2 SASEGT.

This clonotype was counted at least ten times. The rearrangement links TRBV11-2 to TRBJ2-7; TRBD2 aligns across 8 bases. CDR3 length: 15 amino acids. The trim removed 4 bases at V and 5 bases at J, leaving 10 bases unmatched. Germline CDR1 is SGHAT and CDR2 is FQNNGV. CDR3 in DNA: TGTGCCAGCAGCTCGTTCGAAGGACTAGCCCACGAGCAGTACTTC. It codes for CASSSFEGLAHEQYF.

V gene TRBV5-1 combines with J gene TRBJ1-5; D remains unclear. Germline V gene lookup returns CDR1 SGHRS and CDR2 YFSETQ. This CDR3 has 14 residues. Deletions cut 0 bases from V and 5 bases from J, with 9 bases between. CDR3 nucleotides: TGCGCCAGCAGCTTGGACAGCCCGGATCAGCCCCAGCATTTT. It yields the protein CASSLDSPDQPQHF.

The chain carries TRBV4-1 and TRBJ2-1; unclear D gene. V lost 2 bases to trimming and J lost 5 bases, with 7 bases between them. CDR3 size: 13 residues. Germline V gene sequence: CDR1 MGHRA, CDR2 YSYEKL. CDR3 in amino acids: CASSQHSNNEQFF. The DNA of the CDR3 is TGCGCCAGCAGCCAACACTCTAACAATGAGCAGTTCTTC.

This clonotype came up a few times. The chain has TRBV20-1 and TRBJ1-2; no firm D call. V was pared by 6 bases and J by 0 bases, with 5 bases between. Germline V CDR1 and CDR2: DFQATT, SNEGSKA (reference sequence). The CDR3 is made up of 11 amino acids. DNA for the CDR3: TGCAGTGCCTGGGCTAACTATGGCTACACCTTC. It codes for CSAWANYGYTF.

This clonotype was found a few times. This sequence joins TRBV7-9 and TRBJ1-2; 7 nucleotides line up with TRBD1. The V segment lost 5 bases and the J segment 0 bases; nucleotides outside the gene matches: 12. Per germline, CDR1 SEHNR and CDR2 FQNEAQ (reference sequence). This CDR3 contains 17 residues. The DNA for the CDR3 is TGTGCCAGCAGCACATCCGTCTCCGGACAGGCTAACTATGGCTACACCTTC. It yields the protein CASSTSVSGQANYGYTF.

J is TRBJ1-2 and V is TRBV19; D unclear. Trimming removed 5 bases from V and 4 bases from J, with 11 bases in between. Looked up from germline, CDR1 is LNHDA and CDR2 is SQIVND (reference sequence). The CDR3 spans 13 residues. The CDR3 sequence: CASSEKGPYGYTF. The DNA of the CDR3 is TGTGCCAGTAGTGAGAAAGGACCCTATGGCTACACCTTC. The full variable domain, rest sourced from reference TRBV19 and TRBJ1-2, is DGGITQSPKYLFRKEGQNVTLSCEQNLNHDAMYWYRQDPGQGLRLIYYSQIVNDFQKGDIAEGYSVSREKKESFPLTVTSAQKNPTAFYLCASSEKGPYGYTFGSGTRLTVV.

The sample holds a few counts of this clonotype. J is TRBJ2-7 and V is TRBV28, with D perhaps matching TRBD1 (6 bases). Per the germline V gene, CDR1 is MDHEN and CDR2 is SYDVKM. The CDR3 loop spans 14 amino acids. V was pared by 8 bases and J by 6 bases, with 20 bases between. CDR3 protein: CASEGTPEVSEQYF. The CDR3, as DNA: TGTGCCAGCGAAGGGACACCCGAAGTTTCCGAGCAGTACTTC.

This clonotype was seen ten or more times. This chain connects TRBV12-3 or TRBV12-4 to TRBJ1-5, with 10 bases that match TRBD1. This CDR3 contains 14 residues. V gave up 6 bases and J gave up 4 bases; unmatched junction bases: 3. The CDR3 here is CASSWDRGNQPQHF. The CDR3 DNA reads TGTGCCAGCAGCTGGGACAGGGGTAATCAGCCCCAGCATTTT.

This clonotype was seen at least ten times. The rearrangement uses TRBV9 and TRBJ1-5, with TRBD1 matching 7 bases. CDR3 length equals 15 residues. The germline V gene encodes CDR1 SGDLS and CDR2 YYNGEE. The ends lost 0 bases at V and 9 bases at J; junction bases unmatched: 9. Here the CDR3 reads CASSVDGTDGRPQHF. Here the CDR3 DNA reads TGTGCCAGCAGCGTAGACGGGACAGATGGCCGGCCCCAGCATTTT.

This rearrangement joins TRBV7-9 to TRBJ1-1; D is possibly TRBD1 (6 bases). The CDR3 consists of 15 residues. The V gene's germline CDR1 is SEHNR and CDR2 FQNEAQ (reference sequence). The V end lost 1 base, the J end lost 0 bases, and 9 bases lay between the germline ends. The CDR3 nucleotides are TGTGCCAGCAGCTTAGTACAGGGAGTGAACACTGAAGCTTTCTTT. Its protein product is CASSLVQGVNTEAFF.

This sequence joins TRBV20-1 and TRBJ2-1; 9 positions agree with TRBD2. The CDR3 has 16 amino acids. Trimming cost V 3 bases and J 11 bases; bases outside gene matches: 17. Germline values: CDR1 DFQATT, CDR2 SNEGSKA (reference sequence). The CDR3 sequence: CSASLSGRGGNGKQFF. CDR3 DNA sequence: TGCAGTGCTAGCCTTAGCGGGAGAGGGGGAAATGGGAAGCAGTTCTTC.

The table lists this clonotype with a few counts. The genes are TRBV30 and TRBJ2-1, with D perhaps given as TRBD1 or TRBD2 (6 bases each). This CDR3 is built from 16 residues. Germline V gene data show CDR1 as GTSNPN and CDR2 as SVGIG (reference sequence). The ends were cut back, 3 bases at V and 0 bases at J, with 15 bases in the middle. The CDR3 DNA reads as TGTGCCTGGAGGCCACAGGGACTCAGCTCCTACAATGAGCAGTTCTTC. Its translation is CAWRPQGLSSYNEQFF.

V is TRBV12-3 or TRBV12-4 and J is TRBJ1-2; D call uncertain. The CDR3 contains 12 residues. With 0 bases removed from V and 7 bases from J, the gap between germline ends came to 6 bases. CDR3 DNA: TGTGCCAGCAGTTTAGCGTGGGGTGGCTACACCTTC. It is translated as CASSLAWGGYTF.

The V gene is TRBV18, the J gene TRBJ2-5; possibly TRBD1 for D (5 bases). CDR3 length: 14 residues. V lost 4 bases and J 7 bases, leaving 16 bases between the germline ends. Per germline, CDR1 KGHSH and CDR2 LQKENI. CDR3 amino acids: CASSLQDLQGTQYF. In DNA form, the CDR3 reads TGTGCCAGCTCACTCCAGGACCTCCAGGGGACCCAGTACTTC.

This clonotype was counted at least ten times. The chain has TRBV28 and TRBJ2-3, with D possibly being TRBD2 (5 bases). Germline V lookup: CDR1 MDHEN, CDR2 SYDVKM. The CDR3 runs to 14 residues. Trimming shortened V by 2 bases and J by 5 bases, and 11 bases separated the two germline ends. CDR3 nucleotides: TGTGCCAGCAGTTTACTAGGGAGCTTAGATACGCAGTATTTT. It codes for CASSLLGSLDTQYF.